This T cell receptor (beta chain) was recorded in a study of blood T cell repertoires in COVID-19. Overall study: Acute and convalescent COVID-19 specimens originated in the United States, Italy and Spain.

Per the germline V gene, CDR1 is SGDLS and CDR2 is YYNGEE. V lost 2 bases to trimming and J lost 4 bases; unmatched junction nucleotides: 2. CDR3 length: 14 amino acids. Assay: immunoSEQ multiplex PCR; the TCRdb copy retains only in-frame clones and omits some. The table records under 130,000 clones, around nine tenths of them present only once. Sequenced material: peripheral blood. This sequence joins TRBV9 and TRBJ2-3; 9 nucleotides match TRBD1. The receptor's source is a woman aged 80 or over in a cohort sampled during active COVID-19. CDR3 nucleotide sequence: TGTGCCAGCAGCGTGACAGGGGGGGCAGATACGCAGTATTTT. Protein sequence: CASSVTGGADTQYF.